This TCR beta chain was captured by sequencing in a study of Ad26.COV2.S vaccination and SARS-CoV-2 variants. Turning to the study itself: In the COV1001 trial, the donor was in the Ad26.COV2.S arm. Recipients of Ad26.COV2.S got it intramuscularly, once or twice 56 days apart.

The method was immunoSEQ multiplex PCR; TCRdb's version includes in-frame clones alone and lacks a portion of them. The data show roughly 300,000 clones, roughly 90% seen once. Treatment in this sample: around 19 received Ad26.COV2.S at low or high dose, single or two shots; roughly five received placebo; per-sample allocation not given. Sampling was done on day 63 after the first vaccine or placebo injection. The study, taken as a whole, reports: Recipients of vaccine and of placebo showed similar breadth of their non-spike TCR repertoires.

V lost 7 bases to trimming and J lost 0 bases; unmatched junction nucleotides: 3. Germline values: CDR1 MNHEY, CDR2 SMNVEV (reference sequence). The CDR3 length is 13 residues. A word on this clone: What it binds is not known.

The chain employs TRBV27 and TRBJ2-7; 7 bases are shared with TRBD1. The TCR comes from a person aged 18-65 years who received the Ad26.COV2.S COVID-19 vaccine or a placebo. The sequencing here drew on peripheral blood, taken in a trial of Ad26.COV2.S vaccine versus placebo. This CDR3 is CASTSGGSYEQYF. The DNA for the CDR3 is TGTGCCAGCACATCAGGGGGCTCCTACGAGCAGTACTTC.